This T cell receptor beta chain stems from a study of OX40 agonist ivuxolimab in advanced cancers. The overall study: Patients were treated with intravenous ivuxolimab, dosed at 0.01 to 10 mg/kg and infused every 2 weeks. Earlier treatment with anti-PD-1, anti-PD-L1 or anti-CTLA-4 was permitted, and 35% to 40% had received some.

Sequencing was performed with immunoSEQ multiplex PCR; in TCRdb, only in-frame clones are kept and a portion is missing. Of about 12,000 clones in the sample, 81% were seen once. Study results and caveats: The 0.1-3.0 mg/kg partial responders had among the lowest clonal expansion.

Blood sampling took place at baseline, cycle 4 day 1, and cycle 7 day 1. With regard to this clone: Its target is unknown.

The sample consisted of CD4+ or CD8+ T cells sorted from blood, taken in a trial of the OX40 agonist ivuxolimab. The sequence came from an adult with an advanced solid tumor such as melanoma, head and neck, liver or kidney cancer.

The CDR3 spells CASSGGLGPTYEQYF. For the CDR3, the DNA is TGTGCCAGCAGTGGGGGTTTGGGGCCAACCTACGAGCAGTACTTC. The chain carries TRBV6-6 and TRBJ2-7; D might be TRBD1 or TRBD2, each matching 5 bases. The germline V gene has CDR1 MNHNY and CDR2 SVGAGI (reference sequence). The V and J ends lost 5 bases and 2 bases respectively, with 16 bases between them. The CDR3 loop spans 15 amino acids.